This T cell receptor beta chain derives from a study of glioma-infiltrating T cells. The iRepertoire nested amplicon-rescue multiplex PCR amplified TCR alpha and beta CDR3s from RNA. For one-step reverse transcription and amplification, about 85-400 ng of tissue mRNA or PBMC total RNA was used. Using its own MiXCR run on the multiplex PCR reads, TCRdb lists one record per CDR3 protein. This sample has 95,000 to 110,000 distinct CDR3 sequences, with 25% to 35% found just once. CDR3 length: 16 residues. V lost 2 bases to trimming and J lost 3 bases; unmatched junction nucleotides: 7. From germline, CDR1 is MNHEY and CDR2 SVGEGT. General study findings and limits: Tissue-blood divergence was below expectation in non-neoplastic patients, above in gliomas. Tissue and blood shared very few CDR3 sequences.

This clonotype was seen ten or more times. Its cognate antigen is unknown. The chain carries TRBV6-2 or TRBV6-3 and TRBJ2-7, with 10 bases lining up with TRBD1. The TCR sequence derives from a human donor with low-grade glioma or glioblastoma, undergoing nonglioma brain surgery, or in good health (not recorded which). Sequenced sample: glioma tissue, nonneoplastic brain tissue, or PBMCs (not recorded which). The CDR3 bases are TGTGCCAGCAGTTACAGGGCCGGGACAGGGGTCTACGAGCAGTACTTC. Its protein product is CASSYRAGTGVYEQYF.